This TCR beta chain was observed in a study of blood T cell repertoires in COVID-19. Sequencing used immunoSEQ multiplex PCR; TCRdb keeps in-frame clones, though not all of them. The data contain more than 200,000 clones, just under 85% of them singletons. The junction had 7 bases not matched to a gene; V was cut back by 0 bases and J by 4 bases. In germline, CDR1 is MNHEY, CDR2 SVGAGI. This CDR3 comprises 16 residues. Sequencing was performed on peripheral blood. The TCR was taken from a man at least 80 years old with acute or convalescent COVID-19. The chain combines TRBV6-5 with TRBJ2-3; 7 bases are shared with TRBD1. The CDR3 DNA sequence: TGTGCCAGCAGTTACTCGAACAGGGGTGACGCAGATACGCAGTATTTT. This encodes CASSYSNRGDADTQYF.